Below are 15 T cell receptor beta chains sequenced from a single sample in a study of metastatic and nonmetastatic thyroid tumors. Every patient underwent thyroid surgery untreated. With MiXCR, TCRdb reprocessed the PCR reads. The sample holds more than 85,000 clones, 8% to 9.5% seen once. Sequencing input: blood. All receptors come from a female donor with papillary thyroid cancer or a benign thyroid nodule (not recorded which). Some clones in this sample may be carry-over from other donors' samples.

This clone was observed at least ten times. The chain recombines TRBV16 with TRBJ2-5; D call uncertain. This CDR3 is built from 12 residues. CDR1 is KGHSY and CDR2 is FQNENV in the germline V gene. The V end was cut by 0 bases, the J end by 5 bases, with 4 bases between. CDR3 nucleotide sequence: TGTGCCAGCAGCCAATCATGGGAGACCCAGTACTTC. Its protein product is CASSQSWETQYF.

Worth noting for this clone: The missing conserved phenylalanine or tryptophan at the end of this CDR3 makes a read error likely. The chain combines TRBV7-2 with TRBJ2-5, with D perhaps matching TRBD2 (5 bases). V was clipped by 2 bases and J by 5 bases, with 15 bases between them. Germline values: CDR1 SGHTA, CDR2 FQGNSA. The CDR3 spans 15 residues. This chain's CDR3 is CASSLQASYLETQYS. The CDR3 DNA reads as TGTGCCAGCAGCTTACAGGCTAGCTACTTGGAGACCCAGTACTCC.

This clone was picked up many times. The genes are TRBV6-1 and TRBJ2-1; TRBD2 matches 13 bases. The ends lost 4 bases at V and 7 bases at J; junction bases unmatched: 7. Germline lookup yields CDR1 MNHNS and CDR2 SASEGT. This CDR3 region has 16 residues. The CDR3 coding sequence is TGTGCCAGCAGTGGACTAGCGGGGGGTTATGGGAATGAGCAGTTCTTC. This sequence encodes CASSGLAGGYGNEQFF.

This clone has a count of ten or more. The rearrangement links TRBV5-1 to TRBJ1-2; 8 positions match TRBD1. The CDR3 loop spans 13 amino acids. The germline gives CDR1 SGHRS, CDR2 YFSETQ. V was clipped by 3 bases and J by 4 bases; unmatched bases: 2. As DNA, the CDR3 is TGCGCCAGCAGCTCGGGACAGGTCTATGGCTACACCTTC. Residues: CASSSGQVYGYTF. Based on the CDR3 plus reference TRBV5-1 and TRBJ1-2, the full variable domain is KAGVTQTPRYLIKTRGQQVTLSCSPISGHRSVSWYQQTPGQGLQFLFEYFSETQRNKGNFPGRFSGRQFSNSRSEMNVSTLELGDSALYLCASSSGQVYGYTFGSGTRLTVV.

This clone was counted many times. Other DNA sequences from this sample encode an identical CDR3 as well. The J gene is TRBJ1-1, the V gene TRBV6-1; tentative D call: TRBD1 (6 bases). Germline V gene sequence: CDR1 MNHNS, CDR2 SASEGT. CDR3 size: 15 residues. The V gene lost 6 bases and the J gene lost 1 base, with 15 bases spanning the gap. The CDR3 DNA reads TGTGCCAGCAGGTCAACAGGGCGGGGGAACACTGAAGCTTTCTTT. Protein: CASRSTGRGNTEAFF.

Ten or more counts support this clone. CDR3 residues: CASSQVGQDRLFF. The CDR3 bases are TGTGCCAGCAGCCAAGTAGGACAGGATCGACTGTTTTTT. V gene TRBV3-1 combines with J gene TRBJ1-4; 7 positions match TRBD1. The V gene's germline CDR1 is LGHDT and CDR2 YNNKEL (reference sequence). Unmatched junction bases numbered 6, after V lost 1 base and J lost 13 bases. There are 13 residues in the CDR3.

In this sample, this clone turned up a few times. The rearrangement links TRBV19 to TRBJ1-4; D is perhaps TRBD1 (6 bases). The V gene lost 3 bases and the J gene lost 3 bases, with 11 bases spanning the gap. The CDR3 has 15 residues. Germline V gene data show CDR1 as LNHDA and CDR2 as SQIVND (reference sequence). The CDR3 reads CASSIRTDSNEKLFF. Written as DNA, the CDR3 is TGTGCCAGTAGTATCCGGACAGATTCTAATGAAAAACTGTTTTTT.

This clone showed up many times. The chain recombines TRBV13 with TRBJ1-2; D might be TRBD1 (5 bases). The V gene lost 1 base and the J gene lost 8 bases, with 14 bases spanning the gap. Looked up from germline, CDR1 is PRHDT and CDR2 is FYEKMQ (reference sequence). The CDR3 has 14 amino acids. CDR3 sequence: CASSLALGDEGYTF. CDR3 sequence (DNA): TGTGCCAGCAGCTTAGCTTTGGGGGACGAGGGCTACACCTTC.

This clone was seen ten or more times. CDR3 sequence reads: CASSVSNTGELFF. The DNA for the CDR3 is TGTGCCAGCAGCGTATCGAACACCGGGGAGCTGTTTTTT. The chain employs TRBV11-2 and TRBJ2-2; D ambiguous. Trimming stripped 5 bases from V and 0 bases from J, with 4 bases between. In germline, CDR1 is SGHAT, CDR2 FQNNGV. The CDR3 totals 13 residues. The complete variable domain, with remaining parts taken from reference TRBV11-2 and TRBJ2-2, reads EAGVAQSPRYKIIEKRQSVAFWCNPISGHATLYWYQQILGQGPKLLIQFQNNGVVDDSQLPKDRFSAERLKGVDSTLKIQPAKLEDSAVYLCASSVSNTGELFFGEGSRLTVL.

This clone was seen ten or more times. The rearrangement joins TRBV29-1 to TRBJ2-7, with D uncertain. V lost 5 bases, J lost 4 bases, and 9 bases lay in between. This CDR3 is 11 amino acids long. The germline gives CDR1 SQVTM, CDR2 ANQGSEA. CDR3 amino acids: CSVTASYEQYF. CDR3 DNA: TGCAGCGTTACGGCGAGTTACGAGCAGTACTTC.

This clone appeared many times. Other DNA sequences within the sample encode an identical CDR3. The rearrangement uses TRBV12-3 or TRBV12-4 and TRBJ1-3, with D possibly being TRBD1 (6 bases). V was cut by 0 bases and J by 4 bases, with 7 bases left in between. The CDR3 runs to 14 residues. The CDR3 sequence is CASSLAGTGNTIYF. Here the CDR3 DNA reads TGTGCCAGCAGTTTAGCAGGGACAGGAAACACCATATATTTT.

This clone was found many times. This chain joins TRBV5-1 and TRBJ2-5; 9 nucleotides match TRBD1. V was clipped by 3 bases and J by 3 bases; unmatched bases: 15. The CDR3 runs to 18 residues. Germline CDR1 is SGHRS and CDR2 is YFSETQ. The CDR3 loop reads CASSSLRGTGRGEETQYF. In DNA, the CDR3 is TGCGCCAGCAGCTCTTTACGAGGGACAGGGAGGGGGGAAGAGACCCAGTACTTC.

This clone was seen more than once but under ten times. The rearrangement links TRBV19 to TRBJ2-7, with 9 bases matching TRBD2. This CDR3 comprises 16 residues. Trimming removed 6 bases from V and 2 bases from J; junction bases left unmatched: 11. From germline, CDR1 is LNHDA and CDR2 SQIVND (reference sequence). CDR3 protein: CASRGPAGGPTYEQYF. The CDR3 region has the DNA TGTGCCAGTAGAGGACCAGCGGGGGGCCCAACCTACGAGCAGTACTTC.

Worth noting for this clone: A much larger clone differs by one base, so this may be a read error. The CDR3, as DNA: TGCAGTGCCCCTGTCTGGAGATTCCCCTACAATGAGCAGTTCTTC. Translation: CSAPVWRFPYNEQFF. This chain joins TRBV20-1 and TRBJ2-1; D not resolved. Germline CDR1 is DFQATT and CDR2 is SNEGSKA (reference sequence). Trimming removed 6 bases at V and 2 bases at J, with 17 bases between. The CDR3 is 15 residues long.

This clone was seen repeatedly, ten times or more. V and J are TRBV19 and TRBJ1-4, with TRBD1 as a possible D gene (6 bases). CDR1 is LNHDA, CDR2 SQIVND, per germline (reference sequence). V was cut by 4 bases and J by 8 bases, with 11 bases left in between. The CDR3 runs 13 residues. The CDR3 DNA sequence: TGTGCCAGTAGTAGGGGGCACAGGGAAAAACTGTTTTTT. Its translation is CASSRGHREKLFF. The full variable domain, rest sourced from reference TRBV19 and TRBJ1-4, is DGGITQSPKYLFRKEGQNVTLSCEQNLNHDAMYWYRQDPGQGLRLIYYSQIVNDFQKGDIAEGYSVSREKKESFPLTVTSAQKNPTAFYLCASSRGHREKLFFGSGTQLSVL.